The clone carrying this T cell receptor beta chain came up once. A much larger clone differs by one base, so this may be a read error. From roughly 0.5 ug total RNA, TCR beta cDNA was generated with a primer in the constant region. Slightly modified ARM-PCR with three nested multiplex PCR rounds yielded TCR beta libraries. Use of TRBV1-TRBV30 forward primers with a C-beta reverse primer characterized the first two PCR rounds, which lasted about 11 cycles each. TCRdb reprocessed the multiplex PCR reads with MiXCR, giving one entry per CDR3 protein. The sample includes just over 300,000 distinct CDR3 sequences, 50% to 60% of them seen just once. This sample is part of a study of tumor-infiltrating lymphocytes in primary liver carcinoma. Study as a whole: Surgical resection was the treatment these patients received for primary liver carcinoma. Sample counts of productive TCRbeta reads spanned roughly 3.65 to 7.13 million; these counts were similar across tissue types. Subjects consisted of male and female patients aged 30 to 69 years.

Germline DNA was also extracted, and blood RNA derived from unsorted whole blood. This CDR3 is built from 15 residues. In germline, CDR1 is SGHDT, CDR2 YYEEEE. Trimming removed 5 bases at V and 3 bases at J, with 18 bases between. The source of this sequence is a woman in her thirties with primary liver carcinoma and hepatitis B virus infection. The J gene is TRBJ2-7, the V gene TRBV5-6, with D uncertain. Sequencing input: peripheral blood. The CDR3 DNA follows: TGTGCCAGCAGTCTTCCCTCCACCTGGTACTACGAGCAGTACTTC. This sequence encodes CASSLPSTWYYEQYF.